The 26 T cell receptor beta chains presented below share a single source sample, sequenced in a study of blood T cell repertoires in COVID-19. Generated by immunoSEQ multiplex PCR, the TCRdb table keeps only in-frame clones and is missing some. The sample consists of approximately 200,000 clones, around 80% of them appearing once. The material sequenced was peripheral blood. The receptors shown here come from a woman older than 75 with acute or convalescent COVID-19.

The CDR3 is CASTGTGNNQPQHF. DNA of the CDR3: TGTGCCAGCACCGGGACAGGGAACAATCAGCCCCAGCATTTT. The genes are TRBV21-1 and TRBJ1-5; the table's TRBD1 call for D was not verified on the DNA. TRBV21-1 represents a pseudogene. This CDR3 spans 14 amino acids.

CDR3 amino acids: CASSLGFGGLTDTQYF. CDR3 DNA: TGTGCCAGCAGCTTAGGGTTCGGGGGGCTGACAGATACGCAGTATTTT. The chain combines TRBV11-3 with TRBJ2-3; maybe TRBD2 (7 bases). V gave up 1 base and J gave up 3 bases, with 14 bases separating them. CDR1 and CDR2 from the germline V gene are SGHNT and YENEEA. CDR3 length: 16 residues.

The genes are TRBV14 and TRBJ2-5; the D gene is possibly TRBD2 (7 bases). This CDR3 contains 16 residues. Germline CDR1 SGHDN, CDR2 FVKESK. V was trimmed by 0 bases and J by 7 bases, leaving 18 bases between them. Written as DNA, the CDR3 is TGTGCCAGCAGCCAAGATGTCGGGGGGCCCAGTGGGACCCAGTACTTC. It is translated as CASSQDVGGPSGTQYF.

The gene calls are TRBV7-9 and TRBJ2-1; D is unresolved. The CDR3 has 13 amino acids. Deletions cut 5 bases from V and 3 bases from J, with 8 bases between. Germline V CDR1 and CDR2: SEHNR, FQNEAQ (reference sequence). The CDR3 sequence: CASSPRSYNEQFF. DNA for the CDR3: TGTGCCAGCAGCCCAAGGAGCTACAATGAGCAGTTCTTC. The entire variable domain, with the rest obtained from reference TRBV7-9 and TRBJ2-1, is as follows: DTGVSQNPRHKITKRGQNVTFRCDPISEHNRLYWYRQTLGQGPEFLTYFQNEAQLEKSRLLSDRFSAERPKGSFSTLEIQRTEQGDSAMYLCASSPRSYNEQFFGPGTRLTVL.

The chain carries TRBV5-1 and TRBJ1-5, with D possibly matching TRBD1 (5 bases). The V end was cut by 0 bases, the J end by 9 bases, with 10 bases between. Germline V CDR1 and CDR2: SGHRS, YFSETQ. The CDR3 is 13 amino acids. The CDR3 protein is CASSLEAGLPQHF. The CDR3 DNA follows: TGCGCCAGCAGCTTGGAAGCGGGGCTGCCCCAGCATTTT.

The chain has TRBV6-1 and TRBJ1-3; D may be TRBD1 (5 bases). Germline lookup yields CDR1 MNHNS and CDR2 SASEGT. The CDR3 length is 16 residues. V was trimmed by 2 bases and J by 0 bases, leaving 11 bases between them. This CDR3 reads CASSEQGFYSGNTIYF. The CDR3 coding sequence is TGTGCCAGCAGTGAACAGGGATTCTACTCTGGAAACACCATATATTTT.

The chain employs TRBV24-1 and TRBJ2-1; 10 bases line up with TRBD2. V lost 6 bases to trimming and J lost 0 bases; unmatched junction nucleotides: 7. Germline CDR1 and CDR2: KGHDR and SFDVKD. This CDR3 has 17 residues. CDR3 in DNA: TGTGCCACCAGTACTAGCGGGAACGAGGGCTCCTACAATGAGCAGTTCTTC. Protein: CATSTSGNEGSYNEQFF.

This clone turned up a few times. Written as DNA, the CDR3 is TGTGCCTGGAGTGGTGGTGGAGGCTCCTACAATGAGCAGTTCTTC. It yields the protein CAWSGGGGSYNEQFF. The chain links TRBV30 to TRBJ2-1; possibly TRBD2 for D (5 bases). Germline CDR1 GTSNPN, CDR2 SVGIG (reference sequence). Trimming took 1 base from V and 0 from J, leaving 10 bases between them. The CDR3 length is 15 residues.

The rearrangement joins TRBV1 to TRBJ2-5; the D call in the table, TRBD2, was not verified against the DNA. TRBV1 is a known pseudogene. This CDR3 comprises 16 residues. CDR3 nucleotide sequence: TGCACCAGCAGCCAAGTCAGGACTAGCGGACTGGAGACCCAGTACTTC. Residues: CTSSQVRTSGLETQYF.

This clone was counted between two and nine times. The rearrangement links TRBV13 to TRBJ2-7; 13 nucleotides align to TRBD2. Germline V gives CDR1 PRHDT, CDR2 FYEKMQ (reference sequence). Trimming removed 9 bases from V and 2 bases from J; junction bases left unmatched: 10. This CDR3 has 16 amino acids. The CDR3 protein is CASQYIGTSGTYEQYF. CDR3 bases: TGTGCCAGTCAATATATCGGGACTAGCGGGACCTACGAGCAGTACTTC.

The chain couples TRBV30 to TRBJ1-4; 8 bases match TRBD1. The CDR3 sequence is 13 residues long. In germline, CDR1 is GTSNPN, CDR2 SVGIG (reference sequence). With 4 bases clipped from V and 8 bases from J, the junction kept 6 bases outside the gene matches. Here the CDR3 DNA reads TGTGCCTGGACCGCGACAGGGGAGGAAAAACTGTTTTTT. Its protein product is CAWTATGEEKLFF.

This chain links TRBV5-1 with TRBJ1-2, with 7 bases lining up with TRBD1. This CDR3 region has 13 residues. Germline V CDR1 and CDR2: SGHRS, YFSETQ. The J segment lost 1 base and the V segment lost 5 bases, leaving 2 bases of the junction unmatched. CDR3: CASRGQLNYGYTF. The CDR3 bases are TGCGCCAGCAGGGGACAGCTTAACTATGGCTACACCTTC.

The chain uses TRBV19 and TRBJ1-5; D unclear. The germline gives CDR1 LNHDA, CDR2 SQIVND (reference sequence). The germline V and J ends were trimmed by 1 base and 0 bases, with 19 bases remaining between them. The CDR3 sequence is 19 residues long. This chain's CDR3 is CASSIVEGRFPFSNQPQHF. The CDR3 DNA follows: TGTGCCAGTAGTATAGTCGAGGGCAGGTTCCCTTTTAGCAATCAGCCCCAGCATTTT.

The chain links TRBV19 to TRBJ2-7; perhaps TRBD2 as D (6 bases). Germline values: CDR1 LNHDA, CDR2 SQIVND (reference sequence). The CDR3 is 15 amino acids. With 5 bases removed from V and 2 bases from J, the gap between germline ends came to 16 bases. CDR3 DNA sequence: TGTGCCAGTAGTCCGGGACTCCTTAATGCCTACGAGCAGTACTTC. The encoded protein is CASSPGLLNAYEQYF.

The J gene is TRBJ1-2, the V gene TRBV7-2; TRBD1 matches at 9 bases. The germline gives CDR1 SGHTA, CDR2 FQGNSA. The CDR3 is made up of 14 amino acids. The V gene end was trimmed by 5 bases and the J gene end by 2 bases; junction bases not matched to a gene: 3. The CDR3 DNA sequence: TGTGCCAGCAGCCCGGGACAGGGAAACTATGGCTACACCTTC. Protein product: CASSPGQGNYGYTF.

V usage is TRBV5-5 and J usage is TRBJ1-1, with D possibly being TRBD1 (6 bases). This CDR3 has 14 amino acids. CDR1 and CDR2 from the germline V gene are SGHKS and YYEKEE (reference sequence). V was trimmed by 4 bases and J by 5 bases, leaving 15 bases between them. The DNA of the CDR3 is TGTGCCAGCAGCAAGACAGGCGGCTGGACTGAAGCTTTCTTT. Encoded protein: CASSKTGGWTEAFF. The whole variable domain, filled in from reference TRBV5-5 and TRBJ1-1, reads DAGVTQSPTHLIKTRGQQVTLRCSPISGHKSVSWYQQVLGQGPQFIFQYYEKEERGRGNFPDRFSARQFPNYSSELNVNALLLGDSALYLCASSKTGGWTEAFFGQGTRLTVV.

This clone was recorded a few times. The rearrangement links TRBV7-9 to TRBJ1-3, with 8 bases fitting TRBD1. Germline-derived CDR1 and CDR2 are SEHNR and FQNEAQ (reference sequence). This CDR3 is built from 15 residues. The trim removed 3 bases at V and 3 bases at J, leaving 4 bases unmatched. The DNA of the CDR3 is TGTGCCAGCAGCTTTACAGGGACAGGTGGAAACACCATATATTTT. It encodes CASSFTGTGGNTIYF.

The gene calls are TRBV27 and TRBJ2-7; 8 bases fit TRBD1. The CDR3 loop spans 15 amino acids. Germline CDR1 MNHEY, CDR2 SMNVEV (reference sequence). V shed 7 bases, J shed 3 bases, and the junction held 11 bases outside the gene matches. This chain's CDR3 is CASTPHGQGGYEQYF. The CDR3 DNA is TGTGCCAGCACCCCTCATGGACAGGGAGGCTACGAGCAGTACTTC.

The chain links TRBV5-1 to TRBJ2-1, with D unclear. CDR1 and CDR2 (germline): SGHRS, YFSETQ. V was shortened by 0 bases and J by 3 bases, with 10 bases between the two germline ends. The CDR3 extends over 15 amino acids. Here the CDR3 DNA reads TGCGCCAGCAGCTTGGCCCCGACAAGCTACAATGAGCAGTTCTTC. This codes for CASSLAPTSYNEQFF.

The chain uses TRBV6-5 and TRBJ1-2; D unclear. Germline CDR1 MNHEY, CDR2 SVGAGI. The CDR3 has 15 residues. Trimming stripped 2 bases from V and 8 bases from J, with 18 bases between. For the CDR3, the DNA is TGTGCCAGCAGTTACAACAAAGGGCGGGCGGACGGCTACACCTTC. Translated, it gives CASSYNKGRADGYTF.

This chain connects TRBV6-4 to TRBJ1-1, with TRBD1 matching 8 bases. Germline V CDR1 and CDR2: MRHNA, SNTAGT. J gave up 5 bases and V 4 bases, and 3 bases lay outside the gene matches. The CDR3 spans 13 residues. The CDR3 nucleotides read TGTGCCAGCAGTGTCACAGGGGGGACTGAAGCTTTCTTT. Its translation is CASSVTGGTEAFF.

The rearrangement joins TRBV9 to TRBJ2-7; 12 bases align to TRBD2. Germline CDR1 is SGDLS and CDR2 is YYNGEE. V trimming: 4 bases; J trimming: 3 bases; junction bases outside the gene matches: 5. There are 15 residues in the CDR3. The CDR3 here is CASSPRTSGNYEQYF. The CDR3, as DNA: TGTGCCAGCAGCCCGAGGACTAGCGGGAACTACGAGCAGTACTTC.

The chain carries TRBV29-1 and TRBJ1-1, with 10 bases aligning to TRBD1. The germline V gene has CDR1 SQVTM and CDR2 ANQGSEA. V was clipped by 7 bases and J by 5 bases; unmatched bases: 10. The CDR3 runs to 14 residues. Written as DNA, the CDR3 is TGCAGCGCTAAAGCGTCGGGACAGGGGACTGAAGCTTTCTTT. Its translation: CSAKASGQGTEAFF. The entire variable domain, with the rest obtained from reference TRBV29-1 and TRBJ1-1, is as follows: SAVISQKPSRDICQRGTSLTIQCQVDSQVTMMFWYRQQPGQSLTLIATANQGSEATYESGFVIDKFPISRPNLTFSTLTVSNMSPEDSSIYLCSAKASGQGTEAFFGQGTRLTVV.

The chain combines TRBV7-2 with TRBJ2-5; 10 bases match TRBD2. J lost 4 bases, V lost 5 bases, and 7 bases had no gene match. The CDR3 has 15 amino acids. CDR1 is SGHTA, CDR2 FQGNSA, per germline. CDR3 amino acids: CASSNSGTSAETQYF. The DNA for the CDR3 is TGTGCCAGCAGCAATTCCGGGACTAGCGCAGAGACCCAGTACTTC.

The chain joins TRBV9 to TRBJ2-5; 9 bases align to TRBD2. V gave up 0 bases and J gave up 4 bases; unmatched junction bases: 13. Germline V gives CDR1 SGDLS, CDR2 YYNGEE. CDR3 size: 18 residues. The CDR3 DNA is TGTGCCAGCAGCGTAGGAGCTAGCGGGGACCCCCGGGTAGAGACCCAGTACTTC. Protein sequence: CASSVGASGDPRVETQYF.

The chain links TRBV4-3 to TRBJ1-5; 7 nucleotides line up with TRBD1. Unmatched junction bases numbered 5, after V lost 3 bases and J lost 3 bases. This CDR3 is built from 15 residues. Germline V gene sequence: CDR1 LGHNA, CDR2 YSLEER. The CDR3 bases are TGCGCCAGCAGCCAGCAGACAGGGAACAATCAGCCCCAGCATTTT. It translates to CASSQQTGNNQPQHF.